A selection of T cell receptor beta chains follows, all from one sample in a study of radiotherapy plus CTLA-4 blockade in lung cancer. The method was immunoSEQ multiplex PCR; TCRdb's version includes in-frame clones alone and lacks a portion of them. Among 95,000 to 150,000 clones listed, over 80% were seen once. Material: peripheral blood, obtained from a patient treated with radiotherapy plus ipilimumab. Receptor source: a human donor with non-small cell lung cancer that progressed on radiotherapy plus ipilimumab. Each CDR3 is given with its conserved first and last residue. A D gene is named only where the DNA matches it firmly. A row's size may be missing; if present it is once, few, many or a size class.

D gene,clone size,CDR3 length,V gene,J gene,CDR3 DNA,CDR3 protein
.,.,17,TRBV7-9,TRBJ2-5,TGTGCCAGCAGCTCCCCGGGGGCAGGGCCAAAACAAGAGACCCAGTACTTC,CASSSPGAGPKQETQYF
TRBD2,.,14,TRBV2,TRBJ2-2,TGTGCCAGCAGTTCACTAGCGGGAGTCGGGGAGCTGTTTTTT,CASSSLAGVGELFF
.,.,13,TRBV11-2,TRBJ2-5,TGTGCCAGCAGCTCGATACGCCAAGAGACCCAGTACTTC,CASSSIRQETQYF
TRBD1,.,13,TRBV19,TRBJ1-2,TGTGCCAGTAGACTACAGGGGACGGAAGGCTACACCTTC,CASRLQGTEGYTF
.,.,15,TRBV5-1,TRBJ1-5,TGCGCCAGCAGCTTGGACGGGGGTGTAAATCAGCCCCAGCATTTT,CASSLDGGVNQPQHF
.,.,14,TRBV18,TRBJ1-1,TGTGCCAGCTCAGCCAAGGAGGGGGACACTGAAGCTTTCTTT,CASSAKEGDTEAFF
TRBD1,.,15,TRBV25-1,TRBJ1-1,TGTGCCAGCAGTGCAGACAGGGGGTTGGGCACTGAAGCTTTCTTT,CASSADRGLGTEAFF
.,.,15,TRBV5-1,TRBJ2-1,TGCGCCAGCAGCTTGGGGGAGAGCTCCTACAATGAGCAGTTCTTC,CASSLGESSYNEQFF
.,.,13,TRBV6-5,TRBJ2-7,TGTGCCAGCAGGGACAGTGGGGGCTACGAGCAGTACTTC,CASRDSGGYEQYF
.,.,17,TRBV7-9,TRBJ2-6,TGTGCCAGCAGCTTACGGGCAGGGCTCTCTGGGGCCAACGTCCTGACTTTC,CASSLRAGLSGANVLTF
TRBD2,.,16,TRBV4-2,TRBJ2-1,TGTGCCAGCAGCCAAGAAGGTAGCGGGGGCTCAAATGAGCAGTTCTTC,CASSQEGSGGSNEQFF
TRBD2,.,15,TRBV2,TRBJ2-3,TGTGCCAGCCGCTCGCGGGAGGTTAGCACAGATACGCAGTATTTT,CASRSREVSTDTQYF
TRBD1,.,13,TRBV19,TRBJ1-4,TGTGCCAGTACGGACAGGGGGAATGAAAAACTGTTTTTT,CASTDRGNEKLFF
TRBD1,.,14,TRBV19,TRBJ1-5,TGTGCCAGCCACCCGACAGGGCGCAATCAGCCCCAGCATTTT,CASHPTGRNQPQHF
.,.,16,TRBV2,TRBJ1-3,TGTGCCAGCAGTGGGGTCGGGGGCCCGGGTGGAAACACCATATATTTT,CASSGVGGPGGNTIYF
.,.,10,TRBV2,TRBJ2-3,TGTGCCAGCAGTCCAGATACGCAGTATTTT,CASSPDTQYF
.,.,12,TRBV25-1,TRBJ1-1,TGTGCCAGCAGTCGTGGATACACTGAAGCTTTCTTT,CASSRGYTEAFF
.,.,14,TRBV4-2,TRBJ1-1,TGTGCCAGCAGCCCGGGAGGGAGGACTACTGAAGCTTTCTTT,CASSPGGRTTEAFF
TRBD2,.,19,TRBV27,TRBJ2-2,TGTGCCAGCAGTTTATTTCTTCCGACTAGCGGGGGGTACACCGGGGAGCTGTTTTTT,CASSLFLPTSGGYTGELFF
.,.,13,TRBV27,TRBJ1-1,TGTGCCAGCAGTTTCGAAGTGAACACTGAAGCTTTCTTT,CASSFEVNTEAFF
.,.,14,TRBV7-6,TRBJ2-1,TGTGCCAGCAGCTTAGGGGCCTCCGTGGATGAGCAGTTCTTC,CASSLGASVDEQFF
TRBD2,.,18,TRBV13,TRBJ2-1,TGTGCCAGCAGCTTACCACAACATAGCGGGAGGTCTAACAATGAGCAGTTCTTC,CASSLPQHSGRSNNEQFF
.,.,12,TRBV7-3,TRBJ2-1,TGTGCCAGCAGCTCCGCCGACAATGAGCAGTTCTTC,CASSSADNEQFF
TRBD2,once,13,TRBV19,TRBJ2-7,TGTGCCAGTAGCCTTACTAGCGGGAACGAGCAGTACTTC,CASSLTSGNEQYF
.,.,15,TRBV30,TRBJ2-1,TGTGCCTGGAACTCGGTCCCTAGAGGGGTGGGGGAGCAGTTCTTC,CAWNSVPRGVGEQFF
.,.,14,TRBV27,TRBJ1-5,TGTGCCAGCAGGTATCAGGGAGCTAGCCAGCCCCAGCATTTT,CASRYQGASQPQHF
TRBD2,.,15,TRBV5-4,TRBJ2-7,TGTGCCAGCAGCCTCGGGACTAGCGGTTCCTTTGGGCAGTACTTC,CASSLGTSGSFGQYF
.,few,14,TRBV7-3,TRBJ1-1,TGTGCCAGCAGCTTATTTGCCGAGAACACTGAAGCTTTCTTT,CASSLFAENTEAFF
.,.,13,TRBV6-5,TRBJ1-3,TGTGCCAGCACTTCGGGCTCTGGAAACACCATATATTTT,CASTSGSGNTIYF
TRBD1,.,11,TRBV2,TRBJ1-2,TGTGCCAGCAGGGAGGGGGCGAGCTACACCTTC,CASREGASYTF
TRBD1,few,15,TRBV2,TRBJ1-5,TGTGCCAGCAGGAAGGACAGGGGCAACAATCAGCCCCAGCATTTT,CASRKDRGNNQPQHF
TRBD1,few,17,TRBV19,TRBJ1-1,TGTGCCAGTAGTATGCGGGACAGGGGACTTATGAACACTGAAGCTTTCTTT,CASSMRDRGLMNTEAFF
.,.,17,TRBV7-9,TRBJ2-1,TGTGCCAGCAGCTTAGTAGTAGCATTACAGACCTACAATGAGCAGTTCTTC,CASSLVVALQTYNEQFF
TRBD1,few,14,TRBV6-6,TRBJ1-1,TGTGCCAGCAGTTGGGGACAGATGAACACTGAAGCTTTCTTT,CASSWGQMNTEAFF
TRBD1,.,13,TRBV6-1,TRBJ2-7,TGTGCCACTCCGGGACAGGGTTCCTACGAGCAGTACTTC,CATPGQGSYEQYF
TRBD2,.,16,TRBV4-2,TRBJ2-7,TGTGCCAGCAGCCAAGTAGAGGGGCTAGCGGTCTACGAGCAGTACTTC,CASSQVEGLAVYEQYF
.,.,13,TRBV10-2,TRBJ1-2,TGCGCCAGCAGTGAGTCTGGGAAAGGTGGCTACACCTTC,CASSESGKGGYTF
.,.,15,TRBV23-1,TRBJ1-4,TGCGCCAGCAGTCAATCAACATCAACAGGTGAAAAACTGTTTTTT,CASSQSTSTGEKLFF
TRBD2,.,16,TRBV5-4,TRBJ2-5,TGTGCCAGCAGCAAGACTAGCGGGAGGGGATTGGAGACCCAGTACTTC,CASSKTSGRGLETQYF
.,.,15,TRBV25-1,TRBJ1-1,TGTGCCAGCAGTCCCTTTCGGGGGCGTTTCACTGAAGCTTTCTTT,CASSPFRGRFTEAFF
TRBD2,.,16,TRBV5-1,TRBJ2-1,TGCGCCAGCAGCTTGGTTTCTAGCGGGACCGGTGGTGAGCAGTTCTTC,CASSLVSSGTGGEQFF
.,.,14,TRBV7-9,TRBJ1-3,TGTGCCAGCAGCTTAGCCGGATCTGGAAACACCATATATTTT,CASSLAGSGNTIYF
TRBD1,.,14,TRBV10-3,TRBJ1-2,TGTGCCATCAGTGAGTACGGCAGGGGGTATGGCTACACCTTC,CAISEYGRGYGYTF
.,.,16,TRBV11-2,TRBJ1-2,TGTGCCAGCAGCCGGGACTCCATACCCTCTCCCTATGGCTACACCTTC,CASSRDSIPSPYGYTF
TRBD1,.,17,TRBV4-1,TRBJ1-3,TGCGCCAGCAGCCAAGCTAAGGACAGGGGAGATGGAAACACCATATATTTT,CASSQAKDRGDGNTIYF
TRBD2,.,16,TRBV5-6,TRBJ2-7,TGTGCCAGCAGCTTGGAGGGTAGCGGGAGTTTAAACGAGCAGTACTTC,CASSLEGSGSLNEQYF
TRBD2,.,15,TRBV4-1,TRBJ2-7,TGTGCCAGCAGCCAAGATCTAGCGGGAGCTTACGAGCAGTACTTC,CASSQDLAGAYEQYF
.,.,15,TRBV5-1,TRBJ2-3,TGCGCCAGCAGCAAGGGTTTCTTAGGCACAGATACGCAGTATTTT,CASSKGFLGTDTQYF
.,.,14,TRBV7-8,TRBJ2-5,TGTGCCAGCAGCCGCGGGATTATTCGGGAGACCCAGTACTTC,CASSRGIIRETQYF
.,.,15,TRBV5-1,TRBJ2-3,TGCGCCAGCAGCCCGGCCACAGGGTCCACAGATACGCAGTATTTT,CASSPATGSTDTQYF
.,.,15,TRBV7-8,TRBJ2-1,TGTGCCAGCAGCTTAGAGGGCCTCTCCTACAATGAGCAGTTCTTC,CASSLEGLSYNEQFF
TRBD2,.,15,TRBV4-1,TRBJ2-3,TGCGCCAGCAGCCCCGGAGCGGGAGGAGCAGATACGCAGTATTTT,CASSPGAGGADTQYF
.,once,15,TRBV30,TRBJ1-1,TGTGCCTGGAGTGTACGGACCTGGGCGAACACTGAAGCTTTCTTT,CAWSVRTWANTEAFF
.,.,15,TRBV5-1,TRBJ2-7,TGCGCCAGCAGCTTGGTAGGCGCCAACTCCTACGAGCAGTACTTC,CASSLVGANSYEQYF